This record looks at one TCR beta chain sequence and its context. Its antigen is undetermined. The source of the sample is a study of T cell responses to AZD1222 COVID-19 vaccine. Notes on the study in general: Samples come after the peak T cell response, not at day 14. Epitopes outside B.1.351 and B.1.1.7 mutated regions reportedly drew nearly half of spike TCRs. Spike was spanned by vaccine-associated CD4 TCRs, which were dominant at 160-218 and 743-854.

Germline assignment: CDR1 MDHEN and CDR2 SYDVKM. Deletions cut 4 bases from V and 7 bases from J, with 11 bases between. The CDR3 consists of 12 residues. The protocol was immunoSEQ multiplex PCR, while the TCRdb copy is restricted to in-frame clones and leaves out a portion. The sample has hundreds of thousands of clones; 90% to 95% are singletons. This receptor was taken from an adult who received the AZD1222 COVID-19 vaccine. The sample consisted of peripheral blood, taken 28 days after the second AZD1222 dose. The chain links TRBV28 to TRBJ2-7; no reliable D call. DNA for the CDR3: TGTGCCAGCAGTTCCAGTCAAGGGGAGCAGTACTTC. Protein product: CASSSSQGEQYF.